A selection of T cell receptor beta chains follows, all from one sample in a study of CD8 T cells in ankylosing spondylitis. MiXCR was run by TCRdb on the 5' RACE reads, yielding one entry per CDR3 protein. The table lists almost 400,000 distinct CDR3 sequences, approximately 20% of them singletons, with about a sixth in the top ten. The sequencing input was blood, either unsorted or a sorted T cell fraction (not recorded which). Source of these receptors: a male donor with ankylosing spondylitis. CDR3s include the opening cysteine and the closing phenylalanine or tryptophan. D genes are given only for firm matches. The size entry is marked missing in some rows and otherwise reads once, few, many or a size class.

v_gene	abundance	j_gene	d_gene	CDR3nt	CDR3aa
TRBV6-4	NA	TRBJ2-1	TRBD2	TGTGCCAGCAGTGCAAGCGGGAGGGCTGGAAATGAGCAGTTCTTC	CASSASGRAGNEQFF
TRBV29-1	many	TRBJ2-5	TRBD2	TGCAGCGTTGGTGGTAGCGGGATATCCCAGTACTTC	CSVGGSGISQYF
TRBV7-9	once	TRBJ1-4	NA	TGTGCCAGCAGCTTACTGGGGGGCTCGTATGAAAAACTGTTTTTT	CASSLLGGSYEKLFF
TRBV20-1	NA	TRBJ2-1	TRBD2	TGCAGTGCTAGAGATGGGACTAGCGGGATGAATGAGCAGTTCTTC	CSARDGTSGMNEQFF
TRBV29-1	many	TRBJ2-7	TRBD2	TGCAGCGTTGTAGCGGGAGGGCATATCTACGAGCAGTACTTC	CSVVAGGHIYEQYF
TRBV20-1	few	TRBJ2-7	TRBD2	TGCAGTGCTAGAGATCTGAAGCGGGGGGCCTACGAGCAGTACTTC	CSARDLKRGAYEQYF
TRBV15	few	TRBJ2-6	NA	TGTGCCACCAGCAGGAGATTACAGGAATCTGGGGCCAACGTCCTGACTTTC	CATSRRLQESGANVLTF
TRBV10-3	many	TRBJ1-3	NA	TGTGCCATCAGTGAGGCGGGACTCCCGATCTCTGGAAACACCATATATTTT	CAISEAGLPISGNTIYF
TRBV4-3	few	TRBJ2-2	NA	TGCGCCAGCAGCCAAGATAGGTGGGAGCTGTTTTTT	CASSQDRWELFF
TRBV12-3/TRBV12-4	few	TRBJ1-5	NA	TGTGCCAGCAGTCACGGGGGGCGGCCCAATCAGCCCCAGCATTTT	CASSHGGRPNQPQHF
TRBV27	few	TRBJ2-1	TRBD2	TGTGCCAGCAGTTTATCAGGGACTAGCGGGAGGGCTCCCTTCTTC	CASSLSGTSGRAPFF
TRBV19	NA	TRBJ2-5	NA	TGTGCCAGTAGTCGGGACCGGGCAACGAAGACCCAGTACTTC	CASSRDRATKTQYF
TRBV27	few	TRBJ1-2	NA	TGTGCCAGCAGCCGGTCCCCAAACGGGGCGAACTATGGCTACACCTTC	CASSRSPNGANYGYTF
TRBV25-1	NA	TRBJ2-5	TRBD2	TGTGCCAGCAGTGATGGGACTAGCGGGGAGGGGTGGCGGGAGACCCAGTACTTC	CASSDGTSGEGWRETQYF
TRBV20-1	NA	TRBJ2-7	NA	TGCAGTGCTAGAGGCCAGGGGGGGCAGCAGTACTTC	CSARGQGGQQYF
TRBV7-9	few	TRBJ1-6	NA	TGTGCCAGCGGTGGATTAAGGAATTCACCCCTCCACTTT	CASGGLRNSPLHF
TRBV12-3/TRBV12-4	few	TRBJ1-5	TRBD1	TGTGCCAGCAGCTCCCCGACAGGGAAGCCCCAGCATTTT	CASSSPTGKPQHF
TRBV5-1	few	TRBJ2-5	NA	TGCGCCAGCAGCTCGGACCGAGGCCTTGATGAGACCCAGTACTTC	CASSSDRGLDETQYF
TRBV5-1	many	TRBJ2-1	TRBD2	TGTGCCAGCAGTCCGGGACTAGCCTACAATGAGCAGTTCTTC	CASSPGLAYNEQFF
TRBV5-1	NA	TRBJ1-3	NA	TGCGCCAGCAGCTTCGTTCCCTCTGGAAACACCATATATTTT	CASSFVPSGNTIYF
TRBV7-9	NA	TRBJ2-1	TRBD2	TGTGCCAGCAGCTTAGAGCTCGGGGGGAGGGAGCAGTTCTTC	CASSLELGGREQFF
TRBV4-3	few	TRBJ1-2	NA	TGCGCCAGCAGCCAAGACCGACAAACCGAAGACTATGGCTACACCTTC	CASSQDRQTEDYGYTF
TRBV28	NA	TRBJ2-7	NA	TGTGCCAGCAGCTGCGACAGCCTAAGAGCCTACGAGCAGTACTTC	CASSCDSLRAYEQYF
TRBV19	NA	TRBJ2-1	TRBD2	TGTGCCACAGTCCCTATGGGAGCGGGAGTCAATGAGCAGTTCTTC	CATVPMGAGVNEQFF
TRBV20-1	few	TRBJ2-5	NA	TGCAGTCCGCCCCTGGCTCGAGAGACCCAGTACTTC	CSPPLARETQYF
TRBV20-1	NA	TRBJ1-5	NA	TGCAGTGCTAGAGCCGGGACGGATTATCAGCCCCAGCATTTT	CSARAGTDYQPQHF
TRBV7-2	NA	TRBJ2-1	TRBD1	TGTGCCAGCAGCTTAAGGACAGGGAGCCCGTTCTTC	CASSLRTGSPFF
TRBV29-1	few	TRBJ2-7	NA	TGCAGCGTTGCCGGCTTTGCTCCCTCCGAGCAGTACTTC	CSVAGFAPSEQYF
TRBV2	NA	TRBJ2-1	NA	TGTGCCAGCACGAGTTCGGGGCTCTCCTACAATGAGCAGTTCTTC	CASTSSGLSYNEQFF
TRBV6-1	NA	TRBJ2-1	NA	TGTGCCAGCAGTGTATTGGGGACCGGGAGCTCCTACAATGAGCAGTTCTTC	CASSVLGTGSSYNEQFF
TRBV5-1	few	TRBJ2-2	NA	TGCGCCAGCAGCACAACACCGGGACAGAACACCGGGGAGCTGTTTTTT	CASSTTPGQNTGELFF
TRBV3-1	NA	TRBJ1-5	NA	TGTGCCAGCAGCCAAGCAGGGTCTATGAGCAATCAGCCCCAGCATTTT	CASSQAGSMSNQPQHF
TRBV6-1	NA	TRBJ1-1	TRBD1	TGTGCCAGCAGTCCGGGACAGGGAACCACTGAAGCTTTCTTT	CASSPGQGTTEAFF
TRBV7-2	NA	TRBJ2-1	NA	TGTGCCAGCAGCTTAGGCCTCTCCTTC	CASSLGLSF
TRBV3-1	NA	TRBJ1-2	TRBD1	TGTGCCAGCAGCCAATCACAGGGGGCTGACTATGGCTACACCTTC	CASSQSQGADYGYTF
TRBV6-1	many	TRBJ1-1	NA	TGTGCCAGCACCCCAGGGAGGAGAGAGACTGAAGCTTTCTTT	CASTPGRRETEAFF
TRBV5-1	few	TRBJ2-2	NA	TGCGCCAGCAGCTTTTCCAGGGACGGGGAGCTGTTTTTT	CASSFSRDGELFF
TRBV7-2	NA	TRBJ2-3	NA	TGTGCCAGCAGCTTAGTTGACCTACCCCGTCCAGATACGCAGTATTTT	CASSLVDLPRPDTQYF
TRBV4-2	few	TRBJ2-3	NA	TGTGCCAGCAGCCAAGGGAGGGCAGATACAGATACGCAGTATTTT	CASSQGRADTDTQYF
TRBV11-2	NA	TRBJ1-1	TRBD1	TGTGCCAGCACCGACAGGGGCCTCTTTCCTAACACTGAAGCTTTCTTT	CASTDRGLFPNTEAFF
TRBV13	few	TRBJ2-3	TRBD2	TGTGCCAGCAGCTTAACTACTAGCGGGAGGGCCTTGGGCACAGATACGCAGTATTTT	CASSLTTSGRALGTDTQYF
TRBV5-1	NA	TRBJ2-7	TRBD1	TGCGCCAGCAACTCCGGGACAGGCTCCTACGAGCAGTACTTC	CASNSGTGSYEQYF
TRBV7-2	NA	TRBJ2-1	NA	TGTGCCAGCAGCTTAGTTCCCCGGGGAACCTACAATGAGCAGTTCTTC	CASSLVPRGTYNEQFF
TRBV11-2	NA	TRBJ2-7	NA	TGTGCCAGCAGCACAGGACGGATGTCCTACGAGCAGTACTTC	CASSTGRMSYEQYF
TRBV29-1	NA	TRBJ2-7	NA	TGCAGCGTTCGTCGACAAACCTACGAGCAGTACTTC	CSVRRQTYEQYF
TRBV15	many	TRBJ2-2	TRBD1	TGTGCCACCAGCAGAGAGCCGGGACAGTATTTGCCCGGGGAGCTGTTTTTT	CATSREPGQYLPGELFF
TRBV5-5	NA	TRBJ2-5	TRBD1	TGTGCCAGCAGCCAACACCGGGACAGGGAGGGGGAGACCCAGTACTTC	CASSQHRDREGETQYF
TRBV20-1	NA	TRBJ1-1	NA	TGCAGTGCCCACCTGGGGGAGGCTGAAGCTTTCTTT	CSAHLGEAEAFF
TRBV15	NA	TRBJ2-7	NA	TGTGCCACCAGCCCTCGGGGAAATTTTATCGAGCAGTACTTC	CATSPRGNFIEQYF
TRBV4-3	NA	TRBJ2-5	NA	TGCGCCAGCAGCCAATCTACCGGTTCAGAGACCCAGTACTTC	CASSQSTGSETQYF
TRBV29-1	few	TRBJ1-1	NA	TGCAGCGTAACTACAGGAGTGGGGACTGAAGCTTTCTTT	CSVTTGVGTEAFF
TRBV2	NA	TRBJ1-2	TRBD1	TGTGCCAGCAGTGGCGCGTTCGGACAGGGGGCATTAGGTGGCTACACCTTC	CASSGAFGQGALGGYTF
TRBV11-3	few	TRBJ2-5	NA	TGTGCCAGCAGCTCACACCGGGACATATCAGAGACCCAGTACTTC	CASSSHRDISETQYF
TRBV15	few	TRBJ2-2	NA	TGTGCCACCAGCAGAGATTCTGTGGGTTTGAACACCGGGGAGCTGTTTTTT	CATSRDSVGLNTGELFF
TRBV7-8	NA	TRBJ1-4	NA	TGTGCCAGCAGCAGCACAGGCGGCTCCTTTGAAAAACTGTTTTTT	CASSSTGGSFEKLFF